One and the same sample provided the 21 T cell receptor beta chains below, sequenced in a study of T cells in Graves' hyperthyroidism and ophthalmopathy. Amplification targeted TCR beta CDR3 regions from RNA transcripts. Initially, a first-round RT-PCR of the TCR CDR3 employed the HTBI primer set. TCRdb itself ran the multiplex PCR reads through MiXCR, one entry per CDR3 protein. The sample has under 400,000 distinct CDR3 sequences; around 14% are singletons. Sequencing used blood. These receptors were obtained from a woman between 18 and 29 years old with Graves' hyperthyroidism that later progressed to Graves' ophthalmopathy.

With respect to this clonotype: A much more abundant neighbour one base away suggests this may be a read error. Since no conserved phenylalanine or tryptophan closes the CDR3, a read error is the likely cause. V is TRBV15 and J is TRBJ1-1; the D is unclear. Looked up from germline, CDR1 is LNHNV and CDR2 is YYDKDF (reference sequence). V shed 0 bases and J shed 1 base, with 9 bases lying between them. The CDR3 loop spans 15 amino acids. As DNA, the CDR3 is TGTGCCACCAGCAGAGATGGGCAGGAGAACACTGAAGCTTTCCTT. Translating gives CATSRDGQENTEAFL.

The CDR3 DNA is TGTGCCAGCAGTTCGCCCCGGACTAGAGATACCGGGGAGCTGTTTTTT. This encodes CASSSPRTRDTGELFF. This chain joins TRBV28 and TRBJ2-2; 7 bases are shared with TRBD2. This CDR3 is 16 amino acids long. Germline trimming cut 4 bases from V and 5 bases from J; bases unmatched to any gene: 10. Germline values: CDR1 MDHEN, CDR2 SYDVKM.

The table lists this clonotype with many counts. This chain uses TRBV28 with TRBJ2-1; D unclear. The CDR3 loop spans 12 amino acids. Trimming removed 1 base at V and 6 bases at J, with 4 bases between. The germline CDR1 and CDR2 sequences are MDHEN and SYDVKM. The chain's CDR3 is CASSLSANEQFF. The CDR3 DNA is TGTGCCAGCAGTTTATCGGCCAATGAGCAGTTCTTC.

The sample holds a few counts of this clonotype. V usage is TRBV6-1 and J usage is TRBJ2-6; D is possibly TRBD2 (5 bases). Trimming took off 6 bases at V and 2 bases at J, with 14 bases between the two ends. CDR3 length: 16 residues. Germline V gene data show CDR1 as MNHNS and CDR2 as SASEGT. CDR3 loop: CASRQSGIAGANVLTF. The CDR3 nucleotides read TGTGCCAGCAGACAATCGGGGATTGCTGGGGCCAACGTCCTGACTTTC.

Regarding this clonotype: The CDR3 end shows no conserved phenylalanine or tryptophan, and so a read error is likely. The CDR3 is CASSVDSGSYEQYL. CDR3 DNA sequence: TGTGCCAGCAGCGTAGATAGCGGGAGCTACGAGCAGTACCTC. V gene TRBV9 combines with J gene TRBJ2-7; TRBD2 agrees at 9 bases. Germline V CDR1 and CDR2: SGDLS, YYNGEE. V lost 0 bases to trimming and J lost 3 bases; unmatched junction nucleotides: 1. The CDR3 spans 14 residues.

The J gene is TRBJ2-7, the V gene TRBV9, with TRBD2 matching over 8 bases. V shed 0 bases, J shed 5 bases, and the junction held 7 bases outside the gene matches. Germline V gene data show CDR1 as SGDLS and CDR2 as YYNGEE. This CDR3 is built from 15 residues. CDR3 sequence: CASSVEGIAGNEQYF. The CDR3 DNA is TGTGCCAGCAGCGTAGAGGGTATAGCGGGAAACGAGCAGTACTTC.

The chain uses TRBV20-1 and TRBJ2-2, with 15 bases identical to TRBD2. This CDR3 spans 16 amino acids. Trimming cost V 4 bases and J 1 base; bases outside gene matches: 1. Germline CDR1 and CDR2: DFQATT and SNEGSKA (reference sequence). The CDR3 nucleotides read TGCAGTGCTAAGGGACTAGCGGGGGGGAACACCGGGGAGCTGTTTTTT. This gives the protein CSAKGLAGGNTGELFF.

The CDR3 coding sequence is TGTGCCAGCAGCTTAGTAATCCGGGCTAGCAGAAGCACAGATACGCAGTATTTT. Translating it yields CASSLVIRASRSTDTQYF. The rearrangement links TRBV7-8 to TRBJ2-3, with TRBD2 as a possible D gene (5 bases). The CDR3 length is 18 residues. Looked up from germline, CDR1 is SGHVS and CDR2 is FQNEAQ. V was cut by 1 base and J by 0 bases, with 17 bases left in between.

The table lists this clonotype with many counts. The V call is TRBV2, the J call TRBJ1-5; 7 bases agree with TRBD1. V dropped 6 bases and J dropped 3; count of bases not matched to a gene: 8. The CDR3 totals 15 residues. CDR1 and CDR2 from the germline V gene are SNHLY and FYNNEI. The CDR3 here is CASRSGTALNQPQHF. CDR3 coding DNA: TGTGCCAGCAGGTCAGGGACAGCCCTCAATCAGCCCCAGCATTTT.

This chain connects TRBV27 to TRBJ2-7, with 9 bases lining up with TRBD1. CDR1 is MNHEY and CDR2 is SMNVEV in the germline V gene (reference sequence). The CDR3 sequence is 16 residues long. The ends lost 2 bases at V and 5 bases at J; junction bases unmatched: 10. The CDR3 sequence: CASSLRPGTGLHEQYF. CDR3 coding DNA: TGTGCCAGCAGTTTAAGGCCCGGGACAGGGCTTCACGAGCAGTACTTC.

This clonotype was recorded at least ten times. The chain has TRBV6-2 or TRBV6-3 and TRBJ2-1; D not resolved. This CDR3 has 14 residues. Germline CDR1 reads MNHEY; CDR2 reads SVGEGT. The V end was cut by 3 bases, the J end by 4 bases, with 10 bases between. CDR3 protein: CASSYYKQYNEQFF. The CDR3 DNA sequence: TGTGCCAGCAGTTATTACAAGCAATACAATGAGCAGTTCTTC.

The chain uses TRBV7-9 and TRBJ2-2; 8 nucleotides match TRBD2. J gave up 0 bases and V 0 bases, and 6 bases lay outside the gene matches. The germline gives CDR1 SEHNR, CDR2 FQNEAQ (reference sequence). The CDR3 is made up of 18 amino acids. The CDR3 region has the DNA TGTGCCAGCAGCTTAGCGGCGGGAGGCCTGCCGAACACCGGGGAGCTGTTTTTT. Its protein product is CASSLAAGGLPNTGELFF.

This clonotype was seen a few times. The chain uses TRBV11-3 and TRBJ2-2; D not certain. The CDR3 totals 15 residues. Trimming took 1 base from V and 6 from J, leaving 12 bases between them. Germline V lookup: CDR1 SGHNT, CDR2 YENEEA. In DNA, the CDR3 is TGTGCCAGCAGCTTAGGAGTAGGTGGGGCCGGGGAGCTGTTTTTT. As protein: CASSLGVGGAGELFF.

This clonotype was seen many times. This rearrangement joins TRBV20-1 to TRBJ1-1, with D unclear. Germline loops: CDR1 DFQATT, CDR2 SNEGSKA (reference sequence). CDR3 length: 15 amino acids. Trimming removed 0 bases at V and 3 bases at J, with 14 bases between. Here the CDR3 DNA reads TGCAGTGCTAGAGATTTACGTCGAAAGGACACTGAAGCTTTCTTT. This gives the protein CSARDLRRKDTEAFF.

This clonotype was seen many times. The rearrangement uses TRBV7-2 and TRBJ2-1, with no clear D. The germline V and J ends were trimmed by 5 bases and 1 base, with 12 bases remaining between them. The germline CDR1 and CDR2 sequences are SGHTA and FQGNSA. The CDR3 totals 15 residues. The CDR3 nucleotides are TGTGCCAGCAGCCCCTCTTCTGCGTCCTACAATGAGCAGTTCTTC. Protein product: CASSPSSASYNEQFF.

This clonotype was found a few times. The J gene is TRBJ2-1, the V gene TRBV20-1; D gene uncertain. CDR1 is DFQATT, CDR2 SNEGSKA, per germline (reference sequence). Trimming removed 5 bases from V and 0 bases from J, with 17 bases in between. The CDR3 has 16 residues. CDR3 region: CSALQKGFVSYNEQFF. The CDR3 nucleotides are TGCAGTGCTCTTCAAAAGGGATTCGTCTCCTACAATGAGCAGTTCTTC.

In its sample, this clonotype was seen a few times. J is TRBJ2-7 and V is TRBV24-1, with 12 bases identical to TRBD2. Germline V gene data show CDR1 as KGHDR and CDR2 as SFDVKD. V lost 3 bases and J lost 3; bases outside the gene matches: 5. The CDR3 consists of 16 residues. CDR3 sequence: CATSDPSLAGGYEQYF. The CDR3 DNA is TGTGCCACCAGTGATCCGTCACTAGCGGGAGGCTACGAGCAGTACTTC.

This clonotype was picked up many times. The rearrangement joins TRBV7-9 to TRBJ1-6; the match to TRBD1 covers 10 bases. The J segment lost 9 bases and the V segment lost 1 base, leaving 3 bases of the junction unmatched. Germline V CDR1 and CDR2: SEHNR, FQNEAQ (reference sequence). CDR3 length: 15 residues. CDR3: CASSLGDRGRSPLHF. CDR3 bases: TGTGCCAGCAGCTTAGGGGACAGGGGCCGTTCACCCCTCCACTTT.

This clonotype was detected many times. The V and J genes are TRBV7-8 and TRBJ1-4, with 7 positions matching TRBD1. J gave up 3 bases and V 2 bases, and 6 bases lay outside the gene matches. The length of the CDR3 is 16 residues. Germline V lookup: CDR1 SGHVS, CDR2 FQNEAQ. The CDR3 sequence is CASSLRQGKPNEKLFF. Here the CDR3 DNA reads TGTGCCAGCAGCTTAAGACAGGGAAAACCTAATGAAAAACTGTTTTTT.

Ten or more counts support this clonotype. The DNA for the CDR3 is TGTGCCAGCAGCCCCGCGGGAGGGGGAAACATTCAGTACTTC. This sequence encodes CASSPAGGGNIQYF. The chain combines TRBV7-8 with TRBJ2-4; 9 bases map to TRBD2. This CDR3 region has 14 residues. Germline trimming cut 5 bases from V and 6 bases from J; bases unmatched to any gene: 5. The V gene's germline CDR1 is SGHVS and CDR2 FQNEAQ.

This clonotype was recorded at least ten times. The genes are TRBV6-2 or TRBV6-3 and TRBJ2-7; TRBD2 might be the D (5 bases). CDR3 size: 13 residues. V was pared by 0 bases and J by 4 bases, with 7 bases between. CDR1 and CDR2 (germline): MNHEY, SVGEGT. The CDR3 DNA is TGTGCCAGCAGTTACTCGAGAGGGTACGAGCAGTACTTC. Translating it yields CASSYSRGYEQYF.